These 11 T cell receptor beta chains were all obtained from the same sample, sequenced in a study of blood T cell repertoires in COVID-19 (dated by TCRdb to 2020 to 2022). To prepare the library, the immunoSEQ multiplex PCR assay was applied. In TCRdb, the immuneACCESS table is reduced to in-frame sequences with V and J assigned. These tables do not hold every clone; where another copy was compared, an unresolved V gene accounts for under half, and the others remain unexplained. The sample records about 240,000 clones, approximately 83% of which are singletons. The ten largest clones add up to about 3.3% of the sample. Sequencing was carried out using PBMCs or T cells enriched from blood (not recorded which). The source is a woman in her forties with acute COVID-19.

The rearrangement links TRBV19 to TRBJ1-5, with a possible D match to TRBD1 (6 bases). Germline CDR1 LNHDA, CDR2 SQIVND (reference sequence). This CDR3 spans 16 amino acids. Trimming removed 5 bases from V and 2 bases from J, with 16 bases in between. Here the CDR3 DNA reads TGTGCCAGTAGTGTTAACAGGGAGTCGGGCAATCAGCCCCAGCATTTT. It yields the protein CASSVNRESGNQPQHF.

The rearrangement links TRBV21-1 to TRBJ2-7; the table's D gene call, TRBD2, was not cross checked with the DNA. TRBV21-1 is tagged as a pseudogene. The CDR3 has 16 amino acids. The chain's CDR3 is CASSPGGLRAPYEQYF. For the CDR3, the DNA is TGTGCCAGCAGCCCGGGGGGTCTGAGGGCCCCCTACGAGCAGTACTTC.

The gene calls are TRBV19 and TRBJ2-5; D might be TRBD1 (5 bases). The length of the CDR3 is 16 residues. The ends were cut back, 3 bases at V and 7 bases at J, with 21 bases in the middle. The germline gives CDR1 LNHDA, CDR2 SQIVND (reference sequence). The DNA of the CDR3 is TGTGCCAGTAGTATGTTCTGGGAAAAGGGGCTTACGACCCAGTACTTC. Its translation: CASSMFWEKGLTTQYF.

The J gene is TRBJ2-7, the V gene TRBV7-2; TRBD1 agrees at 7 bases. After removal of 1 base from V and 7 bases from J, the junction contained 10 bases not matched to a gene. This CDR3 has 15 amino acids. In germline, CDR1 is SGHTA, CDR2 FQGNSA. The CDR3 protein is CASSLGAGQVREQYF. The CDR3 DNA follows: TGTGCCAGCAGCTTAGGTGCAGGACAGGTTCGGGAGCAGTACTTC.

V is TRBV11-2 and J is TRBJ1-4; D gene uncertain. CDR3 length equals 16 residues. CDR1 SGHAT and CDR2 FQNNGV come from the germline V gene. Trimming took off 2 bases at V and 6 bases at J, with 16 bases between the two ends. Here the CDR3 reads CASSLRFRGGDEKLFF. CDR3 bases: TGTGCCAGCAGCTTACGGTTTCGGGGTGGGGATGAAAAACTGTTTTTT.

The J gene is TRBJ1-1, the V gene TRBV10-2; D gene unclear. The CDR3 consists of 14 residues. The V and J ends lost 0 bases and 1 base respectively, with 6 bases between them. Looked up from germline, CDR1 is WSHSY and CDR2 is SAAADI. CDR3 in DNA: TGCGCCAGCAGTGAGTCGTGGGCGAACACTGAAGCTTTCTTT. This encodes CASSESWANTEAFF.

This rearrangement joins TRBV3-1 (or the pseudogene TRBV3-2) to TRBJ2-7; D gene uncertain. Germline V CDR1 and CDR2: LGHDT, YNNKEL (reference sequence). The CDR3 is made up of 11 amino acids. Deletions cut 1 base from V and 9 bases from J, with 7 bases between. The CDR3 region has the DNA TGTGCCAGCAGCCAAGGATCGGGGCAGTACTTC. Its protein product is CASSQGSGQYF.

This chain links TRBV6-5 with TRBJ1-6; possible D gene TRBD1, 5 bases. Germline CDR1 reads MNHEY; CDR2 reads SVGAGI. The V end was cut by 6 bases, the J end by 6 bases, with 12 bases between. The CDR3 spans 14 residues. The CDR3 is CASRGTGPNSPLHF. The DNA of the CDR3 is TGTGCCAGCAGAGGCACAGGCCCTAATTCACCCCTCCACTTT.

V and J are TRBV11-2 and TRBJ1-2, with 7 bases lining up with TRBD1. The V segment lost 6 bases and the J segment 4 bases; nucleotides outside the gene matches: 5. CDR1 and CDR2 from the germline V gene are SGHAT and FQNNGV. This CDR3 is built from 13 residues. The CDR3 sequence is CASSSGTAYGYTF. CDR3 nucleotides: TGTGCCAGCAGTTCCGGGACAGCCTATGGCTACACCTTC.

This clone was seen more than once but under ten times. The chain carries TRBV5-6 and TRBJ1-5; D is ambiguous. Germline-derived CDR1 and CDR2 are SGHDT and YYEEEE. The CDR3 runs to 15 residues. Trimming took 7 bases from V and 0 from J, leaving 14 bases between them. CDR3: CASHATGSSNQPQHF. The CDR3 DNA follows: TGTGCCAGCCACGCTACTGGGAGTAGCAATCAGCCCCAGCATTTT.

This chain joins TRBV9 and TRBJ2-7; 12 bases map to TRBD2. Per germline, CDR1 SGDLS and CDR2 YYNGEE. The CDR3 loop spans 13 amino acids. V shed 0 bases and J 10 bases; nucleotides not matched to a gene: 2. CDR3 amino acids: CASSVATSGRQYF. The CDR3 DNA reads as TGTGCCAGCAGCGTAGCGACTAGCGGGAGACAGTACTTC.